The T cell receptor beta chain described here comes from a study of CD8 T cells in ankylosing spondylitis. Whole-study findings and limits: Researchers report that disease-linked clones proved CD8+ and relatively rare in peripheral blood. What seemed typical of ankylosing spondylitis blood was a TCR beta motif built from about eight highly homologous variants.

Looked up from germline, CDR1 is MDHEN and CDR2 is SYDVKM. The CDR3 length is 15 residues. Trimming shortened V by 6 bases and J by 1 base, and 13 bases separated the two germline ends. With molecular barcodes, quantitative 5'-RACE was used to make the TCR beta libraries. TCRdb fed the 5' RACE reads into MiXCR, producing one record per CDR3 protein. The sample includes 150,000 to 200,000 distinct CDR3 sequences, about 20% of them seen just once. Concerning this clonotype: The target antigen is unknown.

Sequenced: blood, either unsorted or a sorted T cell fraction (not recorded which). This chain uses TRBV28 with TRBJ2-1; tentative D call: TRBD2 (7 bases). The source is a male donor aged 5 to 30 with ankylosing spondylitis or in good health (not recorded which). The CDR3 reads CASRLGGGSYNEQFF. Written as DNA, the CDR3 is TGTGCCAGCAGACTAGGGGGGGGGTCCTACAATGAGCAGTTCTTC.